This T cell receptor beta chain was identified during a study of naive and memory T cell subsets. CD4+ T cell IFNgamma after overnight CMV lysate exposure gave donor CMV status. Both TRBC1 and TRBC2 were covered by a beta constant-region primer of two equimolar oligonucleotides. Four rounds of PCR amplified the ligated cDNA using nested alpha and beta constant-region primers plus SP2. TCRdb ran MiXCR on the UMI-ligation and nested PCR reads and lists one entry per CDR3 protein. The sample yields over 30,000 distinct CDR3 sequences, about 18% seen once. This CDR3 has 15 residues. Deletions cut 0 bases from V and 3 bases from J, with 10 bases between. The germline V gene encodes CDR1 SGHRS and CDR2 YFSETQ.

The sequence derives from a human donor in good health. J is TRBJ2-1 and V is TRBV5-1; no definite D call. The specimen was effector memory CD4+ T cells from blood. Subset specified: effector memory, CD45RA- CD27-. The CDR3 protein is CASSLERADYNEQFF. The CDR3 DNA reads TGCGCCAGCAGCTTGGAACGGGCAGACTACAATGAGCAGTTCTTC.